The sequence of this TCR beta chain was determined in a study of T-cell memory formation after mild COVID-19. The germline V gene encodes CDR1 SEHNR and CDR2 FQNEAQ (reference sequence). The CDR3 runs to 14 residues. Trimming removed 5 bases at V and 6 bases at J, with 14 bases between. 5'RACE primed from the constant segment yielded TCR alpha and TCR beta cDNA libraries bearing sample barcodes and UMIs. Using its own MiXCR run on the 5' RACE reads, TCRdb lists one record per CDR3 protein. Of more than 250,000 distinct CDR3 sequences detected, under 20% appear once; the ten largest clones hold 23%. The sequence derives from a man aged 18 to 35 who had mild COVID-19 (a few samples of this study predate the infection). Cell type and time point are not known. The chain joins TRBV7-9 to TRBJ2-1; perhaps D is TRBD1 or TRBD2 (5 bases each). Sequenced: PBMCs or a T cell subset sorted from them (not recorded which). As DNA, the CDR3 is TGTGCCAGCAGCGACAAGTGGGACCTCAATGAGCAGTTCTTC. This translates into CASSDKWDLNEQFF.